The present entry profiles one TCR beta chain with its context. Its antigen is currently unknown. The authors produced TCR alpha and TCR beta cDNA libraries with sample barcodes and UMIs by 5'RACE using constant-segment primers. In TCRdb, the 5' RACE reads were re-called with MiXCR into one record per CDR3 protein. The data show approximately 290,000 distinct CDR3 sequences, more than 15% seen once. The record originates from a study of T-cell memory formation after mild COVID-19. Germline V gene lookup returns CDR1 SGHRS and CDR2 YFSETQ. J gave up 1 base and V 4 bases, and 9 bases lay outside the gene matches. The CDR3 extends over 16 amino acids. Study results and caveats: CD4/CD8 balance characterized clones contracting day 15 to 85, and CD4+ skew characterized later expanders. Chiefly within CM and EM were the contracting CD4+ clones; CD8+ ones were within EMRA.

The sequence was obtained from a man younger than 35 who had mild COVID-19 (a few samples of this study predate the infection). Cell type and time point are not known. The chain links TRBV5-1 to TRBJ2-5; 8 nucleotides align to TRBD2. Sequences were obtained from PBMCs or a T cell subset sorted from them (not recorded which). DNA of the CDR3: TGCGCCAGCAGCCTATTTCTTAGCGGGGCCCAAGAGACCCAGTACTTC. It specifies CASSLFLSGAQETQYF.